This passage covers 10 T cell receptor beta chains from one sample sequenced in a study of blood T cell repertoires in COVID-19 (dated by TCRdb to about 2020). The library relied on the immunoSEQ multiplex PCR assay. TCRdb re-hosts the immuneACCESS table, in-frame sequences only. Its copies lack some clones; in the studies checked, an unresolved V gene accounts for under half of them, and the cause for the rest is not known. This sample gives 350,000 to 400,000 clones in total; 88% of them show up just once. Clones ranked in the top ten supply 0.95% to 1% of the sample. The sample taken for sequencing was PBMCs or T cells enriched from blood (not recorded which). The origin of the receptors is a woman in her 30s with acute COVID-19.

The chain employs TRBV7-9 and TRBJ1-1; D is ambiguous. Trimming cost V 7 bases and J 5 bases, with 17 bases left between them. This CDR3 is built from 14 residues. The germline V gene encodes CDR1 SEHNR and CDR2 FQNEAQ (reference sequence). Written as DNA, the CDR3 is TGTGCCAGCAACCCTGGACGCGGGGAGACTGAAGCTTTCTTT. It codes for CASNPGRGETEAFF. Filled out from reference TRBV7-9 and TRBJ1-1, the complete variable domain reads DTGVSQNPRHKITKRGQNVTFRCDPISEHNRLYWYRQTLGQGPEFLTYFQNEAQLEKSRLLSDRFSAERPKGSFSTLEIQRTEQGDSAMYLCASNPGRGETEAFFGQGTRLTVV.

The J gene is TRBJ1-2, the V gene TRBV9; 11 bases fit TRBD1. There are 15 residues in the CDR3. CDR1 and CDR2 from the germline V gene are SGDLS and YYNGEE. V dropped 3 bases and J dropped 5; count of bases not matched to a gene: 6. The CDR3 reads CASSAGQGAGYGYTF. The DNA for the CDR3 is TGTGCCAGCAGCGCCGGACAGGGGGCTGGATATGGCTACACCTTC.

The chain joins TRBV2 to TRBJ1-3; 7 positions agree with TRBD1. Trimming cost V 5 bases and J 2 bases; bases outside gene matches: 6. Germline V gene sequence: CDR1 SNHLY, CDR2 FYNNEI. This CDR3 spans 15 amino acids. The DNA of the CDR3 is TGTGCCAGCAGTAACGACAGGGTTCCTGGAAACACCATATATTTT. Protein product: CASSNDRVPGNTIYF.

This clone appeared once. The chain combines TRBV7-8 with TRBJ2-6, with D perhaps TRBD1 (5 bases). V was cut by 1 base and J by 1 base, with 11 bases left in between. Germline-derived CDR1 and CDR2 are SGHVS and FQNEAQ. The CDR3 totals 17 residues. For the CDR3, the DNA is TGTGCCAGCAGCTTAGAGCACAGGTGGTCTGGGGCCAACGTCCTGACTTTC. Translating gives CASSLEHRWSGANVLTF.

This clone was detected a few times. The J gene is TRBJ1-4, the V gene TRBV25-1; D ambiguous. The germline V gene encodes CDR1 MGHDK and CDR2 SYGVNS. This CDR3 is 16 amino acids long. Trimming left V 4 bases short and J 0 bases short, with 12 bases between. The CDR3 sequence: CASSAGNQATNEKLFF. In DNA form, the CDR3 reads TGTGCCAGCAGTGCGGGTAACCAAGCAACTAATGAAAAACTGTTTTTT.

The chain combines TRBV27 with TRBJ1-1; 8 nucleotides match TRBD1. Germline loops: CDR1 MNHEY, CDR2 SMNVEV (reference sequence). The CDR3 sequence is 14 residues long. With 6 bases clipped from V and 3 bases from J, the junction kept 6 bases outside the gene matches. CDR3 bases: TGTGCCAGCAGCCTACAGGGGGGGGACACTGAAGCTTTCTTT. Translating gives CASSLQGGDTEAFF.

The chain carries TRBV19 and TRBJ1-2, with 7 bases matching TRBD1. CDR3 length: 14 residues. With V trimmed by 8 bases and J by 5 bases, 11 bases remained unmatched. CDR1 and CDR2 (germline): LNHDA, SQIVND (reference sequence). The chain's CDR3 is CASGTGDSTYGYTF. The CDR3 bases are TGTGCCAGTGGAACAGGGGACTCAACGTATGGCTACACCTTC.

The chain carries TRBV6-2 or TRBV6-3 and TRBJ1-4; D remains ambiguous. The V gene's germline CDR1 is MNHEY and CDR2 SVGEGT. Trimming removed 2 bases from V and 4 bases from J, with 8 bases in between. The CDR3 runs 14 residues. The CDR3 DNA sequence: TGTGCCAGCAGTTACGAGGGTTATAATGAAAAACTGTTTTTT. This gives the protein CASSYEGYNEKLFF.

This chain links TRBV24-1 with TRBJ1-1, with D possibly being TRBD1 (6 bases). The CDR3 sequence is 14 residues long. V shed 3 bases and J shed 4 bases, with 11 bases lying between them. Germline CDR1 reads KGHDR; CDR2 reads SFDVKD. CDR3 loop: CATSDGQGSTEAFF. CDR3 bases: TGTGCCACCAGTGATGGGCAGGGGAGCACTGAAGCTTTCTTT.

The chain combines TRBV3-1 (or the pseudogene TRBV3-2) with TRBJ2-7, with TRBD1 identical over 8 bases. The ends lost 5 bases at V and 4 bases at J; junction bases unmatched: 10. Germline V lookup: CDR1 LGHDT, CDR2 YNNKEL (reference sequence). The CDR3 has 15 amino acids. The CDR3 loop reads CASSTSPGTGYEQYF. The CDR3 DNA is TGTGCCAGCAGCACAAGCCCCGGGACAGGTTACGAGCAGTACTTC.